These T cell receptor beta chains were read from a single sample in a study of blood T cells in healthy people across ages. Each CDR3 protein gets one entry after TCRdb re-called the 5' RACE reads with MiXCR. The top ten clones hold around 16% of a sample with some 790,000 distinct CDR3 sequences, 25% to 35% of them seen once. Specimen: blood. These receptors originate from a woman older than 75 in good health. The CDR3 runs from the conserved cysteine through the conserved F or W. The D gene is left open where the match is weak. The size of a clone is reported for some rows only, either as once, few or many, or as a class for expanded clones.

cdr3_nt: TGCGCCAGCAGCCATGAGGGACTAGGCCCCACAGATACGCAGTATTTT
cdr3_aa: CASSHEGLGPTDTQYF
v_call: TRBV4-1
clone_size: -
d_call: TRBD2
j_call: TRBJ2-3

cdr3_nt: TGCGCCAGCGCCCCCGGACTAGCGGGGGTTTCCCCCTCCTACGAGCAGTACTTC
cdr3_aa: CASAPGLAGVSPSYEQYF
v_call: TRBV5-1
clone_size: many
d_call: TRBD2
j_call: TRBJ2-7

cdr3_nt: TGTGCCAGCTCACCAAGGACAACTAGCGGGGGGGCTACAGATACGCAGTATTTT
cdr3_aa: CASSPRTTSGGATDTQYF
v_call: TRBV18
clone_size: few
d_call: TRBD2
j_call: TRBJ2-3

cdr3_nt: TGCGCCAGCAGCCTAACTAGCGGGGGGGCCAGAGGATACGAGCAGTACTTC
cdr3_aa: CASSLTSGGARGYEQYF
v_call: TRBV4-1
clone_size: many
d_call: TRBD2
j_call: TRBJ2-7

cdr3_nt: TGCGCCAGCAGCCAACCGGGACTAGGCACCGAGACCCTGTACTTC
cdr3_aa: CASSQPGLGTETLYF
v_call: TRBV4-1
clone_size: -
d_call: TRBD2
j_call: TRBJ2-5

cdr3_nt: TGCAGTGCTAGATCTCGGGGGTTCAATGGCTACACCTTC
cdr3_aa: CSARSRGFNGYTF
v_call: TRBV20-1
clone_size: many
d_call: -
j_call: TRBJ1-2

cdr3_nt: TGCGCCAGTACCGAAGGGAGAACTAATGAAAAACTGTTTTTT
cdr3_aa: CASTEGRTNEKLFF
v_call: TRBV5-1
clone_size: -
d_call: -
j_call: TRBJ1-4

cdr3_nt: TGCGCCAGCAGCGCCGAGGGTAGCGGGATATACGAGCAGTACTTC
cdr3_aa: CASSAEGSGIYEQYF
v_call: TRBV4-3
clone_size: -
d_call: TRBD2
j_call: TRBJ2-7

cdr3_nt: TGCGCCAGCAGCTTGGGACAGGGGACCTCCTACGAGCAGTACTTC
cdr3_aa: CASSLGQGTSYEQYF
v_call: TRBV5-1
clone_size: many
d_call: TRBD1
j_call: TRBJ2-7

cdr3_nt: TGCGCCAGCAGCTTCGCTAGCGGGGCTAACAATGAGCAGTTCTTC
cdr3_aa: CASSFASGANNEQFF
v_call: TRBV5-1
clone_size: -
d_call: TRBD2
j_call: TRBJ2-1

cdr3_nt: TGTGCCAGCAGCCTGGGGGGCGGCCGGGACAATGAGCAGTTCTTC
cdr3_aa: CASSLGGGRDNEQFF
v_call: TRBV12-3/TRBV12-4
clone_size: many
d_call: -
j_call: TRBJ2-1

cdr3_nt: TGTGCCGCCAGTGATCCGGGACAGCCCGGCGAGCAGTACTTC
cdr3_aa: CAASDPGQPGEQYF
v_call: TRBV24-1
clone_size: -
d_call: TRBD1
j_call: TRBJ2-7

cdr3_nt: TGTGCCAGCAGCTTACGCTCCTGGGCTAGCACAGATACGCAGTATTTT
cdr3_aa: CASSLRSWASTDTQYF
v_call: TRBV7-9
clone_size: few
d_call: -
j_call: TRBJ2-3

cdr3_nt: TGTGCCAGCAGTACCGGGAGTTGGGCACAGTATTTT
cdr3_aa: CASSTGSWAQYF
v_call: TRBV12-3/TRBV12-4
clone_size: many
d_call: -
j_call: TRBJ2-3

cdr3_nt: TGCAGTGCTAGCCCGACTAGCGCCTTTAGCTCCTACAATGAGCAGTTCTTC
cdr3_aa: CSASPTSAFSSYNEQFF
v_call: TRBV20-1
clone_size: many
d_call: TRBD2
j_call: TRBJ2-1

cdr3_nt: TGTGCCAGCAGGGAGACTAGTACCTCCTACAATGAGCAGTTCTTC
cdr3_aa: CASRETSTSYNEQFF
v_call: TRBV12-3/TRBV12-4
clone_size: many
d_call: -
j_call: TRBJ2-1

cdr3_nt: TGTGCCAGCAGCCAAGGTCAGCCCCAGCATTTT
cdr3_aa: CASSQGQPQHF
v_call: TRBV6-2/TRBV6-3
clone_size: -
d_call: -
j_call: TRBJ1-5

cdr3_nt: TGCGCCAGCAGCCAAGTTGCCGGGGGAAAGAATAATTCACCCCTCCACTTT
cdr3_aa: CASSQVAGGKNNSPLHF
v_call: TRBV4-3
clone_size: many
d_call: -
j_call: TRBJ1-6

cdr3_nt: TGTGCCAGCCGGGACAGGGGGTTCTCAAATACGCAGTATTTT
cdr3_aa: CASRDRGFSNTQYF
v_call: TRBV27
clone_size: few
d_call: TRBD1
j_call: TRBJ2-3

cdr3_nt: TGTGCCAGCAGCCGCGACGGAGTCTATGGCTACACCTTC
cdr3_aa: CASSRDGVYGYTF
v_call: TRBV12-3/TRBV12-4
clone_size: many
d_call: -
j_call: TRBJ1-2

cdr3_nt: TGTGCCAGCGGCTTACCGGGACAGTATTACAATGAGCAGTTCTTC
cdr3_aa: CASGLPGQYYNEQFF
v_call: TRBV7-9
clone_size: few
d_call: TRBD1
j_call: TRBJ2-1

cdr3_nt: TGCAGTGCCCATGAGGGGGGTGGCTACACCTTC
cdr3_aa: CSAHEGGGYTF
v_call: TRBV20-1
clone_size: many
d_call: -
j_call: TRBJ1-2

cdr3_nt: TGCAGTGCTAGTCGTCAGGGGGCGAAGACCCAGTACTTC
cdr3_aa: CSASRQGAKTQYF
v_call: TRBV20-1
clone_size: many
d_call: TRBD1
j_call: TRBJ2-5

cdr3_nt: TGTGCCAGCAACTCCGGGACAGGGACGAACGAGCAGTACTTC
cdr3_aa: CASNSGTGTNEQYF
v_call: TRBV9
clone_size: -
d_call: TRBD1
j_call: TRBJ2-7

cdr3_nt: TGTGCCAGCAGCCAAGCAGTAGCTAACACTGAAGCTTTCTTT
cdr3_aa: CASSQAVANTEAFF
v_call: TRBV3-1
clone_size: few
d_call: -
j_call: TRBJ1-1

cdr3_nt: TGTGCCAGCAGCTTAGGACAGGGGGCGTCTCGTGAGCAGTACTTC
cdr3_aa: CASSLGQGASREQYF
v_call: TRBV11-2
clone_size: many
d_call: TRBD1
j_call: TRBJ2-7

cdr3_nt: TGCAGCGTTGATGGCAGGGTGGGGAATGAGCAGTTCTTC
cdr3_aa: CSVDGRVGNEQFF
v_call: TRBV29-1
clone_size: many
d_call: -
j_call: TRBJ2-1

cdr3_nt: TGCAGTGCCCAGACTAGCGGGGCGGTCGGGGAGCTGTTTTTT
cdr3_aa: CSAQTSGAVGELFF
v_call: TRBV20-1
clone_size: few
d_call: TRBD2
j_call: TRBJ2-2

cdr3_nt: TGTGCCAGCAGCGAAAGGGCTAGCGGGGGGGTATATGAGCAGTTCTTC
cdr3_aa: CASSERASGGVYEQFF
v_call: TRBV7-2
clone_size: many
d_call: TRBD2
j_call: TRBJ2-1

cdr3_nt: TGTGCCAGCAGCGACGGGCCGAGGGACAACACCGGGGAGCTGTTTTTT
cdr3_aa: CASSDGPRDNTGELFF
v_call: TRBV6-6
clone_size: -
d_call: -
j_call: TRBJ2-2

cdr3_nt: TGTACCAGCAGTAAATTGACAGGGTCCGATCAGCCCCAGCATTTT
cdr3_aa: CTSSKLTGSDQPQHF
v_call: TRBV28
clone_size: -
d_call: TRBD1
j_call: TRBJ1-5

cdr3_nt: TGCAGCGTTGAAAGGGGTAGCACAGATACGCAGTATTTT
cdr3_aa: CSVERGSTDTQYF
v_call: TRBV29-1
clone_size: many
d_call: -
j_call: TRBJ2-3

cdr3_nt: TGTGCCAGCAGTCGTCTAGCGGGGGGGACCAATGAGCAGTTCTTC
cdr3_aa: CASSRLAGGTNEQFF
v_call: TRBV28
clone_size: many
d_call: TRBD2
j_call: TRBJ2-1